The source of this T cell receptor (beta chain) is a study of cytomegalovirus exposure and HLA in healthy donors. Study at large: The Caucasian-associated ancestry cluster held roughly 81% of 398 genotyped donors.

PCR primers comprised 60 Vbeta and 13 Jbeta primers. The assay was immunoSEQ multiplex PCR, and TCRdb's table has in-frame clones only and misses some. The repertoire holds some 210,000 clones, with about four fifths as singletons. Turning to this clone: The antigen is unknown.

Germline-derived CDR1 and CDR2 are KGHSH and LQKENI. The CDR3 spans 16 residues. The V gene end was trimmed by 1 base and the J gene end by 1 base; junction bases not matched to a gene: 2. Notes on the study in general: Prediction of most subjects' HLA-A and HLA-B alleles by TCR beta sequences was reportedly accurate. Later genetic work tied a missense DCLRE1C variant to beta-chain V and J trimming.

The rearrangement joins TRBV18 to TRBJ2-1; 9 bases align to TRBD1. The sequence was obtained from a woman between 45 and 65 years old in good health and CMV-seropositive. Sequencing was performed on PBMCs. Here the CDR3 DNA reads TGTGCCAGCTCACCACTGGGGACAGGGTCCTACAATGAGCAGTTCTTC. It yields the protein CASSPLGTGSYNEQFF.